This T cell receptor beta chain was profiled in a study of T cell responses to AZD1222 COVID-19 vaccine. Findings and caveats of the study: Among vaccine-associated CD4 TCRs, coverage spanned spike, with dominance at 160-218 and 743-854. Donors were mostly white British, more females; clonal diversity possibly underestimated.

Notes on this clone: No antigen is known for it.

V was cut by 5 bases and J by 5 bases, with 13 bases left in between. Germline lookup yields CDR1 SGHTA and CDR2 FQGTGA. This CDR3 is 14 amino acids long. Sequencing used immunoSEQ multiplex PCR; TCRdb keeps in-frame clones, though not all of them. In the table there are 150,000 to 180,000 clones, about 89% of which are singletons. The TCR was taken from an adult who received the AZD1222 COVID-19 vaccine. The chain employs TRBV7-3 and TRBJ1-5; D uncertain. The sample in question was peripheral blood, obtained 28 days after the second AZD1222 dose. CDR3 coding DNA: TGTGCCAGCAGCCAGAAATTCACCGATCAGCCCCAGCATTTT. Amino acids: CASSQKFTDQPQHF. Full variable domain (missing parts from reference TRBV7-3 and TRBJ1-5): GAGVSQTPSNKVTEKGKYVELRCDPISGHTALYWYRQSLGQGPEFLIYFQGTGAADDSGLPNDRFFAVRPEGSVSTLKIQRTERGDSAVYLCASSQKFTDQPQHFGDGTRLSIL.